These 29 T cell receptor beta chains came from one sample sequenced in a study of beta chain features in type 1 diabetes. Sequenced material consisted of expressed TCRB transcripts (all of the isolated RNA was reverse transcribed). Some clones are missing from TCRdb's copy, which holds only in-frame ones; the method was immunoSEQ multiplex PCR. The sample has around 430,000 clones; 30% are singletons. The sequencing input was naive CD4+ T cells from blood. The source of these receptors is a man aged 18 to 35 in good health.

V is TRBV7-9 and J is TRBJ2-1, with 7 bases aligning to TRBD2. CDR3 length: 13 residues. CDR1 and CDR2 from the germline V gene are SEHNR and FQNEAQ (reference sequence). V shed 0 bases and J 10 bases; nucleotides not matched to a gene: 3. In DNA form, the CDR3 reads TGTGCCAGCAGCTTAGCCGGACTAGGCGAGCAGTTCTTC. Protein product: CASSLAGLGEQFF. Variable domain in full (rest from reference TRBV7-9 and TRBJ2-1): DTGVSQNPRHKITKRGQNVTFRCDPISEHNRLYWYRQTLGQGPEFLTYFQNEAQLEKSRLLSDRFSAERPKGSFSTLEIQRTEQGDSAMYLCASSLAGLGEQFFGPGTRLTVL.

The J gene is TRBJ2-5, the V gene TRBV30; D not certain. Matching the DNA end better, TRBJ2-7 makes the J call doubtful. This CDR3 region has 11 residues. Looked up from germline, CDR1 is GTSNPN and CDR2 is SVGIG (reference sequence). The CDR3 nucleotides are TGTGCCTGGGCGGTCTCCTACGAGCAGTACTTC. Translating gives CAWAVSYEQYF.

The rearrangement links TRBV29-1 to TRBJ1-1, with D perhaps TRBD1 (5 bases). Germline loops: CDR1 SQVTM, CDR2 ANQGSEA. This CDR3 has 12 amino acids. Trimming pared 8 bases from V and 3 bases from J, leaving 13 bases between. The DNA for the CDR3 is TGCAGCCTCAGGGAAGGGGACACTGAAGCTTTCTTT. It translates to CSLREGDTEAFF. Drawing the rest from reference TRBV29-1 and TRBJ1-1, the complete variable domain is SAVISQKPSRDICQRGTSLTIQCQVDSQVTMMFWYRQQPGQSLTLIATANQGSEATYESGFVIDKFPISRPNLTFSTLTVSNMSPEDSSIYLCSLREGDTEAFFGQGTRLTVV.

The chain couples TRBV9 to TRBJ1-2, with 9 nucleotides matching TRBD1. The CDR3 consists of 14 residues. V gave up 6 bases and J gave up 7 bases; unmatched junction bases: 10. CDR1 is SGDLS, CDR2 YYNGEE, per germline. The CDR3 reads CASTLDRGSGGYTF. CDR3 coding DNA: TGTGCCAGCACCCTGGACAGGGGTTCGGGTGGCTACACCTTC.

A few counts support this clone. This chain uses TRBV4-2 with TRBJ1-2, with unresolved D. Looked up from germline, CDR1 is LGHNA and CDR2 is YNFKEQ. The CDR3 extends over 14 amino acids. V was clipped by 0 bases and J by 4 bases, with 9 bases between them. The CDR3 DNA reads as TGTGCCAGCAGCCAAGATGACCGGACCTATGGCTACACCTTC. This encodes CASSQDDRTYGYTF.

This clone occurred a few times. V and J are TRBV4-3 and TRBJ2-4; D is unresolved. CDR3 length: 13 residues. Trimming took off 1 base at V and 7 bases at J, with 8 bases between the two ends. Germline V lookup: CDR1 LGHNA, CDR2 YSLEER. In nucleotides, the CDR3 is TGCGCCAGCAGCCAAGCGACCGCGAACATTCAGTACTTC. Translating it yields CASSQATANIQYF.

J is TRBJ2-7 and V is TRBV29-1, with TRBD2 identical over 8 bases. V dropped 4 bases and J dropped 6; count of bases not matched to a gene: 5. From germline, CDR1 is SQVTM and CDR2 ANQGSEA. The CDR3 length is 12 residues. The CDR3 loop reads CSVATSVSEQYF. The CDR3 region has the DNA TGCAGCGTTGCGACTAGCGTCTCCGAGCAGTACTTC.

This clone was observed a few times. The chain is built from TRBV5-1 and TRBJ2-5; no firm D call. The CDR3 is 12 amino acids. CDR1 SGHRS and CDR2 YFSETQ come from the germline V gene. V was pared by 4 bases and J by 5 bases, with 9 bases between. The CDR3 is CASSQVEETQYF. CDR3 DNA sequence: TGCGCCAGCAGCCAGGTTGAGGAGACCCAGTACTTC.

The gene calls are TRBV30 and TRBJ1-4; no clear D. The germline V gene encodes CDR1 GTSNPN and CDR2 SVGIG (reference sequence). Trimming pared 4 bases from V and 7 bases from J, leaving 13 bases between. The CDR3 sequence is 13 residues long. CDR3 bases: TGTGCCTGGAATCTGGGTTTTCGTGAAAAACTGTTTTTT. It specifies CAWNLGFREKLFF.

The chain employs TRBV18 and TRBJ2-7; TRBD1 is a possible D gene (5 bases). The length of the CDR3 is 13 residues. The V gene lost 1 base and the J gene lost 6 bases, with 10 bases spanning the gap. CDR1 is KGHSH, CDR2 LQKENI, per germline. CDR3 protein: CASSPQGVGEQYF. DNA of the CDR3: TGTGCCAGCTCACCACAAGGGGTGGGCGAGCAGTACTTC.

The chain uses TRBV10-2 and TRBJ2-1, with 9 bases that match TRBD2. CDR3 size: 14 residues. Germline-derived CDR1 and CDR2 are WSHSY and SAAADI. V dropped 8 bases and J dropped 1; count of bases not matched to a gene: 3. The CDR3 sequence: CASGLASSYNEQFF. As DNA, the CDR3 is TGCGCCAGCGGACTAGCGAGTTCCTACAATGAGCAGTTCTTC.

The rearrangement uses TRBV11-2 and TRBJ2-5; 8 positions match TRBD2. The CDR3 is 16 residues long. Germline V gene sequence: CDR1 SGHAT, CDR2 FQNNGV. The V gene end was trimmed by 0 bases and the J gene end by 4 bases; junction bases not matched to a gene: 7. CDR3 DNA sequence: TGTGCCAGCAGCTTAGAGGCGGGACTAGTTCGAGAGACCCAGTACTTC. It codes for CASSLEAGLVRETQYF.

The chain links TRBV7-2 to TRBJ2-3; D gene ambiguous. Per the germline V gene, CDR1 is SGHTA and CDR2 is FQGNSA. The length of the CDR3 is 13 residues. V was trimmed by 5 bases and J by 2 bases, leaving 8 bases between them. The DNA for the CDR3 is TGTGCCAGCAGCCCCCAACCCACAGATACGCAGTATTTT. This codes for CASSPQPTDTQYF.

The V and J genes are TRBV10-3 and TRBJ2-3, with a tentative D call TRBD2 (5 bases). V was clipped by 3 bases and J by 4 bases, with 14 bases between them. Per the germline V gene, CDR1 is ENHRY and CDR2 is SYGVKD. The CDR3 length is 15 residues. The CDR3 DNA follows: TGTGCCATCAGTGATTCGAGGGTATTGGCAGATACGCAGTATTTT. Its protein is CAISDSRVLADTQYF.

This clone was picked up a small number of times. CDR3 nucleotides: TGTGCCAGCACCGGAGGGACCGACACCGGGGAGCTGTTTTTT. Translation gives CASTGGTDTGELFF. The V gene is TRBV6-1, the J gene TRBJ2-2; D is perhaps TRBD2 (6 bases). The ends were cut back, 7 bases at V and 3 bases at J, with 12 bases in the middle. Germline V gene data show CDR1 as MNHNS and CDR2 as SASEGT. The CDR3 covers 14 residues.

This clone was counted a few times. The chain links TRBV6-5 to TRBJ2-3; 10 bases line up with TRBD2. The germline CDR1 and CDR2 sequences are MNHEY and SVGAGI. CDR3 length: 13 residues. Unmatched junction bases numbered 4, after V lost 6 bases and J lost 7 bases. This chain's CDR3 is CASRTSGHYTQYF. The CDR3 coding sequence is TGTGCCAGCAGGACTAGCGGGCATTATACGCAGTATTTT.

This rearrangement joins TRBV7-2 to TRBJ2-1; 9 nucleotides line up with TRBD2. V dropped 3 bases and J dropped 9; count of bases not matched to a gene: 15. CDR1 and CDR2 from the germline V gene are SGHTA and FQGNSA. The CDR3 covers 17 residues. The CDR3 coding sequence is TGTGCCAGCAGCTTCATCGGGACTAGCCATGGTAAGGTTGAGCAGTTCTTC. Residues: CASSFIGTSHGKVEQFF.

This chain joins TRBV7-3 and TRBJ2-7; D ambiguous. Germline CDR1 reads SGHTA; CDR2 reads FQGTGA. The CDR3 consists of 14 residues. V was pared by 5 bases and J by 2 bases, with 13 bases between. The CDR3 DNA sequence: TGTGCCAGCAGCCCAGGACCAGCGACCTACGAGCAGTACTTC. As protein: CASSPGPATYEQYF.

This clone was counted only a few times. The genes are TRBV6-5 and TRBJ2-1, with a tentative D call TRBD1 (5 bases). This CDR3 has 15 residues. From germline, CDR1 is MNHEY and CDR2 SVGAGI. Trimming took 8 bases from V and 5 from J, leaving 19 bases between them. CDR3 DNA: TGTGCCAGCGGCCGGTGGGGCCGGTTAGACAATGAGCAGTTCTTC. Translation gives CASGRWGRLDNEQFF.

The rearrangement uses TRBV25-1 and TRBJ1-1; weak D call: TRBD1 (6 bases). Germline V gives CDR1 MGHDK, CDR2 SYGVNS. The CDR3 loop spans 12 amino acids. With 4 bases removed from V and 7 bases from J, the gap between germline ends came to 10 bases. The CDR3 DNA reads as TGTGCCAGCAGTGCACAGGGAGGTGAAGCTTTCTTT. Protein: CASSAQGGEAFF.

The sample holds a few counts of this clone. The rearrangement links TRBV29-1 to TRBJ1-2; unclear D gene. V was clipped by 8 bases and J by 8 bases, with 6 bases between them. Germline V gene sequence: CDR1 SQVTM, CDR2 ANQGSEA. This CDR3 has 8 amino acids. The CDR3, as DNA: TGCAGCACCGAGGGCTACACCTTC. Protein: CSTEGYTF.

The chain uses TRBV11-2 and TRBJ1-2; D is unresolved. Germline V lookup: CDR1 SGHAT, CDR2 FQNNGV. This CDR3 is built from 14 residues. The ends were cut back, 5 bases at V and 3 bases at J, with 13 bases in the middle. The CDR3 DNA sequence: TGTGCCAGCAGCCTCAAGAAGGGTCACTATGGCTACACCTTC. This gives the protein CASSLKKGHYGYTF.

The chain uses TRBV29-1 and TRBJ2-1; 13 bases fit TRBD2. The CDR3 extends over 14 amino acids. CDR1 is SQVTM, CDR2 ANQGSEA, per germline. After removal of 2 bases from V and 15 bases from J, the junction contained 10 bases not matched to a gene. CDR3 nucleotides: TGCAGCGTTGAAAACACGGGACTAGCGGGATTATGGTTCTTC. Translated, it gives CSVENTGLAGLWFF.

This chain connects TRBV29-1 to TRBJ2-1; D is unresolved. The V gene lost 5 bases and the J gene lost 10 bases, with 12 bases spanning the gap. The CDR3 consists of 11 residues. Germline-derived CDR1 and CDR2 are SQVTM and ANQGSEA. CDR3 bases: TGCAGCGTTTGCTTCTCCAGGGAGCAGTTCTTC. Its translation: CSVCFSREQFF.

This clone showed up just a few times. This chain links TRBV4-2 with TRBJ1-2, with TRBD1 as a possible D gene (6 bases). Looked up from germline, CDR1 is LGHNA and CDR2 is YNFKEQ. V gave up 11 bases and J gave up 4 bases, with 14 bases separating them. This CDR3 has 12 amino acids. The CDR3 protein is CASVGGTYGYTF. The CDR3 DNA reads as TGTGCCTCAGTGGGGGGCACCTATGGCTACACCTTC.

The rearrangement links TRBV15 to TRBJ2-5; D gene ambiguous. Trimming took 1 base from V and 5 from J, leaving 11 bases between them. CDR3 length: 14 amino acids. In germline, CDR1 is LNHNV, CDR2 YYDKDF (reference sequence). DNA of the CDR3: TGTGCCACCAGCAGAGCTGAGTTTGGGGAGACCCAGTACTTC. This gives the protein CATSRAEFGETQYF.

The rearrangement joins TRBV29-1 to TRBJ2-2; D uncertain. The CDR3 runs to 15 residues. Trimming took off 2 bases at V and 0 bases at J, with 10 bases between the two ends. The germline CDR1 and CDR2 sequences are SQVTM and ANQGSEA. The CDR3 sequence is CSVERRSTNTGELFF. In DNA form, the CDR3 reads TGCAGCGTTGAAAGGCGCAGTACGAACACCGGGGAGCTGTTTTTT.

This clone was counted only a few times. The chain couples TRBV29-1 to TRBJ2-5, with D hard to call. The germline V and J ends were trimmed by 2 bases and 4 bases, with 8 bases remaining between them. CDR1 SQVTM and CDR2 ANQGSEA come from the germline V gene. There are 12 residues in the CDR3. The CDR3 DNA reads TGCAGCGTTGAAATGGCAGGAGAGACCCAGTACTTC. Residues: CSVEMAGETQYF.

This clone was counted between two and nine times. The rearrangement joins TRBV5-4 to TRBJ1-2; 7 positions agree with TRBD1. Per the germline V gene, CDR1 is SGHNT and CDR2 is YYREEE (reference sequence). The length of the CDR3 is 13 residues. V shed 4 bases and J 8 bases; nucleotides not matched to a gene: 8. The CDR3 reads CASSLDRAFGYTF. CDR3 coding DNA: TGTGCCAGCAGCCTCGACAGGGCCTTCGGCTACACCTTC.